Presented here are 11 T cell receptor beta chains from one specimen sequenced in a study of vaccination effects on CD4 cells after COVID-19. Viral peptide pools were used in the ViraFEST assay to expand antigen-specific CD4+ T cells, and sequencing came afterward. Cells that had been cultured for 10 days were the source of isolated CD4+ T cells. Absence of prior SARS-CoV-2 infection characterized the vaccine recipients, who showed negative nucleocapsid antibodies. Their antigens are not known. Libraries were prepared by immunoSEQ multiplex PCR; TCRdb keeps only in-frame clonotypes and omits some of them. The sample comprises some 68,000 clones, about 80% of which are singletons, and over 3.5% rests with the top ten. Sequences were derived from CD4+ T cells from PBMCs cultured with HCoV-OC43 spike peptides, sampled before COVID-19 vaccination. Noted subset: HCoV-OC43 spike overlapping peptide pool stimulation. The receptors derive from a human donor who received a COVID-19 vaccine.

The chain uses TRBV29-1 and TRBJ2-3; D is undetermined. Germline CDR1 reads SQVTM; CDR2 reads ANQGSEA. The CDR3 contains 15 residues. V was shortened by 4 bases and J by 0 bases, with 14 bases between the two germline ends. The CDR3 nucleotides read TGCAGCGTTGCCCCCCGGCTGTCTAGCACAGATACGCAGTATTTT. Translated, it gives CSVAPRLSSTDTQYF.

This clone occurred a few times. V usage is TRBV12-3 or TRBV12-4 and J usage is TRBJ1-2, with D maybe TRBD1 (6 bases). Trimming removed 5 bases at V and 2 bases at J, with 6 bases between. This CDR3 has 12 amino acids. In DNA form, the CDR3 reads TGTGCCAGCAGTCAGGGGAACTATGGCTACACCTTC. This codes for CASSQGNYGYTF.

This chain links TRBV5-5 with TRBJ1-2; perhaps TRBD1 as D (5 bases). V gave up 3 bases and J gave up 4 bases, with 13 bases separating them. Looked up from germline, CDR1 is SGHKS and CDR2 is YYEKEE (reference sequence). CDR3 length: 14 residues. The CDR3 region has the DNA TGTGCCAGCAGCTCCTTGGGGGGGTCCTATGGCTACACCTTC. Amino acids: CASSSLGGSYGYTF.

J is TRBJ2-2 and V is TRBV6-6, with TRBD2 matching 8 bases. The germline gives CDR1 MNHNY, CDR2 SVGAGI (reference sequence). Trimming removed 6 bases from V and 4 bases from J; junction bases left unmatched: 4. The CDR3 sequence is 14 residues long. The CDR3 bases are TGTGCCAGCAGAACTAGCGGACGCACCGGGGAGCTGTTTTTT. This sequence encodes CASRTSGRTGELFF.

As DNA, the CDR3 is TGTGCCAGCAGTTCGACAGGGGCAGGCGAGCAGTACGTC. Protein product: CASSSTGAGEQYV. The V gene is TRBV6-5, the J gene TRBJ2-7, with 8 bases matching TRBD1. Trimming took 4 bases from V and 6 from J; bases not matched to a gene: 5. Germline CDR1 and CDR2: MNHEY and SVGAGI. This CDR3 has 13 residues.

V usage is TRBV24-1 and J usage is TRBJ2-5, with 8 positions matching TRBD2. Per the germline V gene, CDR1 is KGHDR and CDR2 is SFDVKD. V lost 7 bases and J lost 3; bases outside the gene matches: 12. The CDR3 loop spans 16 amino acids. This chain's CDR3 is CATSYLTGGREETQYF. CDR3 DNA sequence: TGTGCCACCAGCTACCTAACGGGGGGGCGGGAAGAGACCCAGTACTTC.

The gene calls are TRBV5-5 and TRBJ2-7; D unclear. The CDR3 runs 13 residues. V lost 3 bases to trimming and J lost 4 bases, with 11 bases between them. From germline, CDR1 is SGHKS and CDR2 YYEKEE (reference sequence). CDR3 sequence: CASSWAPEYEQYV. The CDR3 nucleotides read TGTGCCAGCAGCTGGGCCCCGGAATACGAGCAGTACGTC.

The rearrangement joins TRBV3-1 (or the pseudogene TRBV3-2) to TRBJ2-3, with D maybe TRBD1 (6 bases). Germline V gene lookup returns CDR1 LGHDT and CDR2 YNNKEL (reference sequence). The germline V and J ends were trimmed by 4 bases and 2 bases, with 10 bases remaining between them. The CDR3 is made up of 14 amino acids. The CDR3 reads CASSRAGDTDTQYF. In nucleotides, the CDR3 is TGTGCCAGCAGCCGGGCAGGGGACACAGATACGCAGTATTTT.

The chain uses TRBV3-1 (or the pseudogene TRBV3-2) and TRBJ1-1, with D tentatively TRBD1 (5 bases). Germline V lookup: CDR1 LGHDT, CDR2 YNNKEL (reference sequence). The CDR3 loop spans 16 amino acids. V was cut by 4 bases and J by 0 bases, with 15 bases left in between. CDR3 in amino acids: CASSPTRAGLNTEAFF. CDR3 sequence (DNA): TGTGCCAGCAGCCCTACCCGGGCAGGGCTGAACACTGAAGCTTTCTTT.

The chain couples TRBV6-5 to TRBJ2-5; D is undetermined. Germline V lookup: CDR1 MNHEY, CDR2 SVGAGI. The CDR3 has 14 residues. With 4 bases removed from V and 0 bases from J, the gap between germline ends came to 9 bases. CDR3 region: CASSWSGHQETQYF. DNA of the CDR3: TGTGCCAGCAGTTGGTCAGGACACCAAGAGACCCAGTACTTC.

This clone was seen once. The chain joins TRBV7-2 to TRBJ2-1; D is perhaps TRBD2 (6 bases). The CDR3 is 13 residues long. V was pared by 3 bases and J by 12 bases, with 15 bases between. From germline, CDR1 is SGHTA and CDR2 FQGNSA. The CDR3 region has the DNA TGTGCCAGCAGCTTGGACTATCAGTATTGGCAGTTCTTC. As protein: CASSLDYQYWQFF.